The 5 T cell receptor beta chains below all came from one sample that was sequenced in a study of shared clonotypes between healthy human individuals. Here immunoSEQ multiplex PCR was the method, and the copy in TCRdb shows in-frame clones only, minus some. The data hold about 600,000 clones, with about 96% observed a single time. Sequenced material: naive CD4+ T cells sorted from blood. Stated subset: CD45RA+ positively selected. The receptors derive from a woman aged 25 to 39 in good health.

The chain employs TRBV30 and TRBJ2-2; the D gene could be TRBD1 or TRBD2 (5 bases each). CDR1 is GTSNPN, CDR2 SVGIG, per germline (reference sequence). Trimming stripped 1 base from V and 0 bases from J, with 6 bases between. The CDR3 length is 14 residues. The CDR3 sequence is CAWSGGANTGELFF. In DNA, the CDR3 is TGTGCCTGGAGTGGAGGGGCGAACACCGGGGAGCTGTTTTTT.

The V and J genes are TRBV5-1 and TRBJ2-5, with a weak D call TRBD1 (6 bases). Germline V gives CDR1 SGHRS, CDR2 YFSETQ. V shed 6 bases and J shed 5 bases, with 17 bases lying between them. This CDR3 spans 14 amino acids. This CDR3 is CASKSTTGRETQYF. In DNA, the CDR3 is TGCGCCAGCAAATCGACGACAGGTCGGGAGACCCAGTACTTC.

The V call is TRBV28, the J call TRBJ2-3; D may be TRBD2 (5 bases). Germline V gene lookup returns CDR1 MDHEN and CDR2 SYDVKM. This CDR3 has 15 amino acids. Trimming removed 6 bases at V and 3 bases at J, with 16 bases between. CDR3: CASRPSGKGTDTQYF. CDR3 nucleotide sequence: TGTGCCAGCAGGCCCTCCGGGAAGGGAACAGATACGCAGTATTTT.

This clone was counted a single time. V usage is TRBV28 and J usage is TRBJ1-1, with D perhaps matching TRBD1 (6 bases). The V end lost 7 bases, the J end lost 4 bases, and 13 bases lay between the germline ends. The CDR3 has 13 amino acids. The V gene's germline CDR1 is MDHEN and CDR2 SYDVKM. The CDR3 DNA reads as TGTGCCAGCACCTTAAACAGGGTCACTGAAGCTTTCTTT. Translated: CASTLNRVTEAFF.

Of note for this clone: This sample also contains other DNA sequences that code for the same CDR3. The chain couples TRBV2 to TRBJ2-7, with 10 bases aligning to TRBD2. CDR1 SNHLY and CDR2 FYNNEI come from the germline V gene. This CDR3 has 14 amino acids. The V gene end was trimmed by 5 bases and the J gene end by 0 bases; junction bases not matched to a gene: 1. For the CDR3, the DNA is TGTGCCAGCAGTAGGACTAGCGGCTCCTACGAGCAGTACTTC. Translating gives CASSRTSGSYEQYF.